This paragraph covers one TCR beta chain sequence. Its antigen is as yet unknown. The CDR3 sequence is 13 residues long. Trimming shortened V by 3 bases and J by 2 bases, and 7 bases separated the two germline ends. Germline V gives CDR1 MDHEN, CDR2 SYDVKM. The data are from a study of cytomegalovirus exposure and HLA in healthy donors. It was healthy bone marrow donors who served as donors. Study results and caveats: Reportedly, TCR beta sequences accurately predicted HLA-A and HLA-B alleles in most subjects. Rarity held for most TCR sequences, but there were some public TCRs that occurred in many donors.

Researchers ran the PCR with 60 Vbeta and 13 Jbeta primers. Profiling relied on immunoSEQ multiplex PCR, and the TCRdb table lists in-frame clones only, not all of them. The sample contains some 150,000 clones, over 70% of which appear only once. The chain carries TRBV28 and TRBJ2-5; D not certain. This receptor was taken from a man aged 30-40 years in good health and CMV-seronegative. Sample: PBMCs. The CDR3 is CASSFRLQETQYF. CDR3 DNA: TGTGCCAGCAGTTTTCGTCTACAAGAGACCCAGTACTTC.